This TCR beta chain is from a study of cytomegalovirus exposure and HLA in healthy donors. General study findings and limits: No immune exposure information besides CMV serostatus was available.

The J segment lost 4 bases and the V segment lost 4 bases, leaving 10 bases of the junction unmatched. Germline CDR1 GTSNPN, CDR2 SVGIG (reference sequence). There are 15 residues in the CDR3. This clone came up once. Antigen unknown. PCR involved 60 Vbeta and 13 Jbeta primers. TCRdb's table, derived via immunoSEQ multiplex PCR, lists solely in-frame clones and lacks some. The sample shows approximately 220,000 clones, 70% to 80% of them seen only once. The receptor comes from a woman aged 25 to 39 in good health and CMV-seronegative. The source material was PBMCs. The V call is TRBV30, the J call TRBJ2-5; the match to TRBD1 covers 9 bases. In DNA form, the CDR3 reads TGTGCCTGGACCGAGGGACAGGGTGAGGGAGAGACCCAGTACTTC. This translates into CAWTEGQGEGETQYF.